The next 12 T cell receptor beta chains were all read from a single sample in a study of cytotoxic CD8 clonotypes in ibrutinib-treated CLL. Profiling relied on immunoSEQ multiplex PCR, and the TCRdb table lists in-frame clones only, not all of them. This table holds 300,000 or so clones, roughly two thirds found once. The sample here was PBMCs, taken after 36 months of ibrutinib treatment. These receptors came from a human donor with chronic lymphocytic leukemia.

The V call is TRBV6-1, the J call TRBJ1-1; D gene unclear. Trimming took 7 bases from V and 1 from J, leaving 13 bases between them. CDR1 is MNHNS and CDR2 is SASEGT in the germline V gene. This CDR3 comprises 14 residues. CDR3 nucleotides: TGTGCCAGCAACGGACTGCGGACGAACACTGAAGCTTTCTTT. This sequence encodes CASNGLRTNTEAFF.

The chain links TRBV7-2 to TRBJ1-5; possible D gene TRBD1, 5 bases. This CDR3 contains 15 residues. The germline CDR1 and CDR2 sequences are SGHTA and FQGNSA. Trimming left V 4 bases short and J 6 bases short, with 16 bases between. Here the CDR3 reads CASSSPATGGQPQHF. The DNA for the CDR3 is TGTGCCAGCAGCTCCCCCGCGACGGGGGGTCAGCCCCAGCATTTT.

The gene calls are TRBV5-1 and TRBJ2-3; no reliable D call. In germline, CDR1 is SGHRS, CDR2 YFSETQ. CDR3 length equals 14 residues. V was cut by 0 bases and J by 2 bases, with 7 bases left in between. CDR3 residues: CASSLVGYTDTQYF. In DNA, the CDR3 is TGCGCCAGCAGCTTGGTTGGTTACACAGATACGCAGTATTTT.

J is TRBJ2-7 and V is TRBV5-1, with D unclear. There are 14 residues in the CDR3. Looked up from germline, CDR1 is SGHRS and CDR2 is YFSETQ. Trimming pared 0 bases from V and 5 bases from J, leaving 12 bases between. The CDR3 here is CASSLDTGLHEQYF. DNA of the CDR3: TGCGCCAGCAGCTTGGACACGGGTCTCCACGAGCAGTACTTC.

This sequence joins TRBV11-3 and TRBJ2-1, with 8 bases fitting TRBD2. The V segment lost 2 bases and the J segment 8 bases; nucleotides outside the gene matches: 8. The CDR3 consists of 15 residues. Germline values: CDR1 SGHNT, CDR2 YENEEA. CDR3 nucleotide sequence: TGTGCCAGCAGCTTAAGAGGCCGGGAGGGCCATGAGCAGTTCTTC. Its protein is CASSLRGREGHEQFF.

The genes are TRBV5-1 and TRBJ2-6; D not resolved. Looked up from germline, CDR1 is SGHRS and CDR2 is YFSETQ. The V and J ends lost 5 bases and 0 bases respectively, with 12 bases between them. This CDR3 contains 16 residues. The chain's CDR3 is CASRSRPFSGANVLTF. The DNA for the CDR3 is TGCGCCAGCAGATCCAGGCCCTTCTCTGGGGCCAACGTCCTGACTTTC.

The rearrangement links TRBV7-3 to TRBJ2-5; TRBD2 matches 14 bases. Germline trimming cut 5 bases from V and 7 bases from J; bases unmatched to any gene: 6. CDR3 length equals 15 residues. Germline CDR1 SGHTA, CDR2 FQGTGA. DNA of the CDR3: TGTGCCAGCAGCCCGACTAGCGGGGGGGCTGGGACCCAGTACTTC. It specifies CASSPTSGGAGTQYF.

This clone has just one count. The chain links TRBV6-5 to TRBJ1-2, with D perhaps TRBD1 (5 bases). The germline V gene encodes CDR1 MNHEY and CDR2 SVGAGI. V lost 5 bases and J 4 bases, leaving 14 bases between the germline ends. This CDR3 comprises 14 residues. For the CDR3, the DNA is TGTGCCAGCAGTCCGGACATGACCCTCTATGGCTACACCTTC. The encoded protein is CASSPDMTLYGYTF.

As to this clone: The sample contains more than one DNA sequence encoding this CDR3. The chain combines TRBV5-6 with TRBJ2-7; 7 bases agree with TRBD2. From germline, CDR1 is SGHDT and CDR2 YYEEEE. Losses at the gene ends were 2 bases for V and 4 bases for J; bases not matched to a gene: 3. CDR3 length equals 13 residues. In DNA form, the CDR3 reads TGTGCCAGCAGCTTCGGGACTACGTACGAGCAGTACTTC. Protein: CASSFGTTYEQYF.

V usage is TRBV9 and J usage is TRBJ2-3, with 8 positions matching TRBD2. The V segment lost 0 bases and the J segment 9 bases; nucleotides outside the gene matches: 12. Germline CDR1 is SGDLS and CDR2 is YYNGEE. This CDR3 has 16 residues. CDR3 loop: CASSVVAGGQRQTQYF. CDR3 DNA: TGTGCCAGCAGCGTAGTTGCGGGGGGACAACGACAGACGCAGTATTTT.

This clone was picked up one time. The CDR3: CASSYLAGGSYEQYF. CDR3 coding DNA: TGTGCCAGCAGTTATCTGGCGGGAGGGTCCTACGAGCAGTACTTC. This rearrangement joins TRBV6-5 to TRBJ2-7, with 9 positions matching TRBD2. Germline values: CDR1 MNHEY, CDR2 SVGAGI. Trimming at V came to 3 bases and at J to 1 base, leaving 4 bases not matched to a gene. The CDR3 runs to 15 residues.

The CDR3 sequence: CASSLGLASPTDTQYF. The CDR3 DNA is TGCGCCAGCAGCTTAGGTCTAGCGAGTCCCACAGATACGCAGTATTTT. V is TRBV5-1 and J is TRBJ2-3, with a possible D match to TRBD2 (6 bases). Germline V gives CDR1 SGHRS, CDR2 YFSETQ. The CDR3 is 16 residues long. Trimming stripped 2 bases from V and 2 bases from J, with 15 bases between. The entire variable domain, with the rest obtained from reference TRBV5-1 and TRBJ2-3, is as follows: KAGVTQTPRYLIKTRGQQVTLSCSPISGHRSVSWYQQTPGQGLQFLFEYFSETQRNKGNFPGRFSGRQFSNSRSEMNVSTLELGDSALYLCASSLGLASPTDTQYFGPGTRLTVL.